This TCR beta chain was documented in a study of blood T cell repertoires in COVID-19. Individuals drawn from 24 US areas were about 18 to 95 years old. Here immunoSEQ multiplex PCR was the method, and the copy in TCRdb shows in-frame clones only, minus some. The sample lists 150,000 to 200,000 clones, about four fifths occurring once. This CDR3 comprises 15 residues. Germline V gives CDR1 KGHSH, CDR2 LQKENI. The germline V and J ends were trimmed by 0 bases and 10 bases, with 13 bases remaining between them. This clone came up once. The gene calls are TRBV18 and TRBJ1-6; D is perhaps TRBD1 (5 bases). Specimen: PBMCs or T cells enriched from blood (not recorded which). This TCR came from a man aged 45-65 years who had recovered from COVID-19. The CDR3 sequence: CASSPPEGRSSPLHF. The CDR3, as DNA: TGTGCCAGCTCACCACCGGAGGGACGGTCATCACCCCTCCACTTT. The entire variable domain, with the rest obtained from reference TRBV18 and TRBJ1-6, is as follows: NAGVMQNPRHLVRRRGQEARLRCSPMKGHSHVYWYRQLPEEGLKFMVYLQKENIIDESGMPKERFSAEFPKEGPSILRIQQVVRGDSAAYFCASSPPEGRSSPLHFGNGTRLTVT.